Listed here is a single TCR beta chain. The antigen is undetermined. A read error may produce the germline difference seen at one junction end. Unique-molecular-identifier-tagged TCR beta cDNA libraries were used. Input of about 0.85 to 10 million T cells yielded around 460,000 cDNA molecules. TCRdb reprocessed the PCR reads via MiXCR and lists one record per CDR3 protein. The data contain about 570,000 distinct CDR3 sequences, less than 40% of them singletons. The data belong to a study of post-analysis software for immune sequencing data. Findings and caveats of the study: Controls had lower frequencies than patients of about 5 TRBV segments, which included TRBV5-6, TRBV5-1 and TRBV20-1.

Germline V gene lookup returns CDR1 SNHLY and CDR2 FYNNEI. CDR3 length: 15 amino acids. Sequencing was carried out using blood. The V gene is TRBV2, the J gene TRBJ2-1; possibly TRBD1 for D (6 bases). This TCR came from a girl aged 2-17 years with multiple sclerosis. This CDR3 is CACSETGLRGNEQFF. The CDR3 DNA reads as TGTGCCTGCAGTGAAACCGGACTCAGGGGTAATGAGCAGTTCTTC.